The 24 T cell receptor beta chains presented below share a single source sample, sequenced in a study of patients and donors after allogeneic stem cell transplantation. TCRdb recomputed calls from the RT-PCR reads with MiXCR, one row per CDR3 protein. Altogether 190,000 or so distinct CDR3 sequences are present, 35% to 45% being singletons, with the ten largest covering roughly 12%. Sequenced: blood, either unsorted or a sorted T cell fraction (not recorded which). These receptors all stem from a human donor who was either an allogeneic HSCT recipient or a stem cell or donor lymphocyte infusion donor (not recorded which). It is not recorded whose cells these are; they may come from a transplant donor.

The chain couples TRBV28 to TRBJ1-6; D is undetermined. The CDR3 runs 15 residues. V was shortened by 6 bases and J by 7 bases, with 16 bases between the two germline ends. Germline assignment: CDR1 MDHEN and CDR2 SYDVKM. CDR3 loop: CASSPWEGVNSPLHF. The CDR3 DNA follows: TGTGCCAGCAGCCCCTGGGAGGGTGTCAATTCACCCCTCCACTTT. The complete variable domain, with remaining parts taken from reference TRBV28 and TRBJ1-6, reads DVKVTQSSRYLVKRTGEKVFLECVQDMDHENMFWYRQDPGLGLRLIYFSYDVKMKEKGDIPEGYSVSREKKERFSLILESASTNQTSMYLCASSPWEGVNSPLHFGNGTRLTVT.

The chain carries TRBV7-8 and TRBJ2-7; the match to TRBD1 covers 9 bases. After removal of 6 bases from V and 3 bases from J, the junction contained 15 bases not matched to a gene. The CDR3 sequence is 17 residues long. Germline V gives CDR1 SGHVS, CDR2 FQNEAQ. CDR3 nucleotides: TGTGCCAGCAGAGCCCCCAAAGGGACAGGGATTGTCTACGAGCAGTACTTC. Its translation: CASRAPKGTGIVYEQYF.

The rearrangement uses TRBV5-1 and TRBJ1-6, with 10 bases identical to TRBD1. CDR3 size: 18 residues. J was trimmed by 7 bases and V by 3 bases; bases with no gene match: 13. Germline V gene lookup returns CDR1 SGHRS and CDR2 YFSETQ. The CDR3 protein is CASSSPRSGTGANSPLHF. CDR3 nucleotide sequence: TGCGCCAGCAGCTCGCCAAGATCGGGGACAGGGGCGAATTCACCCCTCCACTTT.

The table lists this clonotype with a few counts. V usage is TRBV10-3 and J usage is TRBJ1-5, with a tentative D call TRBD1 (6 bases). Trimming left V 6 bases short and J 7 bases short, with 16 bases between. Germline V gene lookup returns CDR1 ENHRY and CDR2 SYGVKD. The CDR3 has 14 residues. CDR3 residues: CAIRGGGNDQPQHF. The CDR3 coding sequence is TGTGCCATCAGAGGAGGGGGAAATGACCAGCCCCAGCATTTT.

This clonotype was recorded only once. The gene calls are TRBV12-3 or TRBV12-4 and TRBJ1-2; 7 bases map to TRBD1. This CDR3 is 15 amino acids long. Trimming removed 5 bases from V and 8 bases from J; junction bases left unmatched: 14. DNA of the CDR3: TGTGCCAGCAGTCCGCACAGGGGTGGGCTGGGGGGCTACACCTTC. This sequence encodes CASSPHRGGLGGYTF.

This sequence joins TRBV27 and TRBJ1-1; TRBD1 matches 8 bases. The CDR3 loop spans 14 amino acids. The J segment lost 8 bases and the V segment lost 4 bases, leaving 9 bases of the junction unmatched. Germline V CDR1 and CDR2: MNHEY, SMNVEV (reference sequence). Here the CDR3 reads CASSSYRGKGEAFF. The CDR3 DNA follows: TGTGCCAGCAGTTCCTACAGGGGGAAGGGGGAAGCTTTCTTT.

This clonotype turned up a few times. The chain carries TRBV5-1 and TRBJ1-1; D unclear. Germline V lookup: CDR1 SGHRS, CDR2 YFSETQ. This CDR3 is built from 15 residues. V gave up 0 bases and J gave up 6 bases, with 15 bases separating them. The CDR3 here is CASSLDSDFSPEAFF. Written as DNA, the CDR3 is TGCGCCAGCAGCTTGGACTCTGACTTCTCCCCTGAAGCTTTCTTT.

This clonotype was detected a few times. The rearrangement joins TRBV11-3 to TRBJ2-3; 7 positions agree with TRBD1. CDR3 size: 12 residues. Germline V gene lookup returns CDR1 SGHNT and CDR2 YENEEA. The V segment lost 5 bases and the J segment 6 bases; nucleotides outside the gene matches: 2. CDR3 region: CASSADRDTQYF. Written as DNA, the CDR3 is TGTGCCAGCAGCGCGGACAGGGATACGCAGTATTTT.

The rearrangement links TRBV27 to TRBJ2-7; D gene uncertain. The CDR3 runs to 13 residues. The germline V gene encodes CDR1 MNHEY and CDR2 SMNVEV (reference sequence). Trimming stripped 6 bases from V and 7 bases from J, with 16 bases between. CDR3 region: CASSPHLVREQYF. CDR3 sequence (DNA): TGTGCCAGCAGCCCCCATTTGGTCAGGGAGCAGTACTTC.

This clonotype was picked up a small number of times. V and J are TRBV24-1 and TRBJ2-5; the D is unclear. V lost 0 bases and J 2 bases, leaving 3 bases between the germline ends. CDR1 and CDR2 from the germline V gene are KGHDR and SFDVKD. The CDR3 runs 13 residues. CDR3 loop: CATSDLWQETQYF. Written as DNA, the CDR3 is TGTGCCACCAGTGATTTGTGGCAAGAGACCCAGTACTTC.

A few counts support this clonotype. The chain uses TRBV12-3 or TRBV12-4 and TRBJ1-2, with D unclear. The CDR3 contains 13 residues. V was pared by 3 bases and J by 6 bases, with 11 bases between. CDR3 DNA: TGTGCCAGCAGTTTCGATCCAGGCAATGGCTACACCTTC. Encoded protein: CASSFDPGNGYTF.

This clonotype appeared a single time. The chain employs TRBV29-1 and TRBJ1-1; 7 bases align to TRBD1. J gave up 6 bases and V 7 bases, and 8 bases lay outside the gene matches. CDR3 size: 12 residues. Germline CDR1 SQVTM, CDR2 ANQGSEA. The CDR3 spells CSAGQVVAEAFF. The CDR3, as DNA: TGCAGCGCTGGACAGGTTGTTGCTGAAGCTTTCTTT.

This clonotype has a handful of counts. CDR3 sequence: CASSLATGERQPQHF. The CDR3 DNA follows: TGTGCCAGCAGTTTGGCGACAGGGGAGAGGCAGCCCCAGCATTTT. V is TRBV28 and J is TRBJ1-5; 8 positions agree with TRBD1. The ends lost 3 bases at V and 7 bases at J; junction bases unmatched: 8. Per the germline V gene, CDR1 is MDHEN and CDR2 is SYDVKM. The CDR3 spans 15 residues.

This clonotype was observed a single time. V usage is TRBV5-8 and J usage is TRBJ1-2; D is possibly TRBD1 (6 bases). Germline values: CDR1 SGHTS, CDR2 YDEGEE. The CDR3 is 12 residues long. Trimming stripped 7 bases from V and 8 bases from J, with 15 bases between. The chain's CDR3 is CASVDRPLGYTF. Here the CDR3 DNA reads TGTGCCAGCGTTGACAGGCCCCTAGGCTACACCTTC.

The chain carries TRBV4-3 and TRBJ2-1; 7 bases fit TRBD1. This CDR3 comprises 19 residues. Germline assignment: CDR1 LGHNA and CDR2 YSLEER. V dropped 3 bases and J dropped 0; count of bases not matched to a gene: 14. The CDR3 loop reads CASSHTGAYTNNSYNEQFF. CDR3 DNA: TGCGCCAGCAGCCATACAGGGGCCTATACCAACAACTCCTACAATGAGCAGTTCTTC.

The J gene is TRBJ2-7, the V gene TRBV5-1, with D possibly TRBD1 on 5 matching bases. The germline gives CDR1 SGHRS, CDR2 YFSETQ. V lost 6 bases and J lost 1, with 17 bases in between. The CDR3 consists of 15 residues. CDR3 region: CASTLDVGPSYEQYF. The CDR3 bases are TGCGCCAGCACCTTAGATGTGGGGCCTTCCTACGAGCAGTACTTC.

The chain couples TRBV7-9 to TRBJ1-1; D remains unclear. Germline CDR1 reads SEHNR; CDR2 reads FQNEAQ (reference sequence). The CDR3 is 12 residues long. Trimming shortened V by 5 bases and J by 7 bases, and 11 bases separated the two germline ends. For the CDR3, the DNA is TGTGCCAGCAGCCAAGGACGGAGTGAAGCTTTCTTT. It encodes CASSQGRSEAFF.

The chain is built from TRBV20-1 and TRBJ2-5; D gene uncertain. Germline assignment: CDR1 DFQATT and CDR2 SNEGSKA (reference sequence). Trimming removed 1 base from V and 7 bases from J, with 10 bases in between. CDR3 size: 12 residues. CDR3 sequence: CSARVRRGTQYF. CDR3 nucleotide sequence: TGCAGTGCTAGAGTTCGTAGAGGGACCCAGTACTTC.

This clonotype was seen more than once but under ten times. This sequence joins TRBV2 and TRBJ2-1, with D unclear. Trimming removed 3 bases from V and 1 base from J, with 4 bases in between. Looked up from germline, CDR1 is SNHLY and CDR2 is FYNNEI. The CDR3 loop spans 13 amino acids. In nucleotides, the CDR3 is TGTGCCAGCAGTGACAGTTCCTACAATGAGCAGTTCTTC. Translated, it gives CASSDSSYNEQFF.

This clonotype came up a few times. The chain couples TRBV12-3 or TRBV12-4 to TRBJ1-6; tentative D call: TRBD1 (6 bases). This CDR3 contains 15 residues. Trimming removed 3 bases at V and 5 bases at J, with 11 bases between. CDR3 nucleotide sequence: TGTGCCAGCAGTTTCGGGGGGCCCCATAATTCACCCCTCCACTTT. It is translated as CASSFGGPHNSPLHF.

This clonotype was observed a handful of times. The chain recombines TRBV20-1 with TRBJ2-7; the match to TRBD1 covers 8 bases. The V segment lost 0 bases and the J segment 4 bases; nucleotides outside the gene matches: 11. Looked up from germline, CDR1 is DFQATT and CDR2 is SNEGSKA (reference sequence). The length of the CDR3 is 16 residues. The CDR3 here is CSARDNGSGGTYEQYF. Written as DNA, the CDR3 is TGCAGTGCTAGAGATAATGGCTCAGGGGGCACTTACGAGCAGTACTTC.

The chain combines TRBV2 with TRBJ2-7; weak D call: TRBD1 (6 bases). Germline CDR1 and CDR2: SNHLY and FYNNEI. The CDR3 loop spans 13 amino acids. The V gene lost 4 bases and the J gene lost 5 bases, with 12 bases spanning the gap. CDR3 DNA: TGTGCCAGCAGTGCAGACTACAGGGACGAGCAGTACTTC. Its translation: CASSADYRDEQYF.

The chain couples TRBV7-9 to TRBJ2-4; D tentatively reads TRBD1 or TRBD2 (5 bases each). This CDR3 has 16 residues. The V end lost 7 bases, the J end lost 0 bases, and 16 bases lay between the germline ends. Germline V gene lookup returns CDR1 SEHNR and CDR2 FQNEAQ (reference sequence). In DNA, the CDR3 is TGTGCCAGCATTCGACGTGGGGGAGTAGCCAAAAACATTCAGTACTTC. Its translation is CASIRRGGVAKNIQYF.

A few counts support this clonotype. The genes are TRBV19 and TRBJ1-1; D remains ambiguous. The CDR3 length is 13 residues. Trimming pared 3 bases from V and 2 bases from J, leaving 7 bases between. From germline, CDR1 is LNHDA and CDR2 SQIVND (reference sequence). The CDR3 coding sequence is TGTGCCAGTAGTATCCTGGATAACACTGAAGCTTTCTTT. It encodes CASSILDNTEAFF.